Here is one T cell receptor beta chain with its context. The antigen is unknown. The PCR employed 60 Vbeta primers together with 13 Jbeta primers. TCRdb keeps only in-frame clones here, not all; method: immunoSEQ multiplex PCR. The repertoire holds fewer than 150,000 clones, with roughly 77% as singletons. This sample was taken from a study of cytomegalovirus exposure and HLA in healthy donors. Across the whole study: From about 179 million T cells, an earlier analysis saw 120 million or so unique TCR beta sequences. Study-wide findings and caveats: In a later analysis, TCR beta V- and J-gene trimming was associated with a missense DCLRE1C variant. A later analysis, which compared TCR beta chains of equal frequency, found the HLA-associated ones more clonally expanded. Later analysis suggested links between common viral pathogens and several top significant clusters.

CDR1 is LGHNA, CDR2 YNFKEQ, per germline. The V end lost 5 bases, the J end lost 7 bases, and 17 bases lay between the germline ends. CDR3 length equals 14 residues. The sample taken for sequencing was PBMCs. The J gene is TRBJ1-1, the V gene TRBV4-2; tentative D call: TRBD1 (6 bases). The sequence was obtained from a man in his fifties or sixties in good health and CMV-seropositive. CDR3: CASSTDSDRNEAFF. The DNA for the CDR3 is TGTGCCAGCAGCACTGACAGTGACAGGAATGAAGCTTTCTTT.